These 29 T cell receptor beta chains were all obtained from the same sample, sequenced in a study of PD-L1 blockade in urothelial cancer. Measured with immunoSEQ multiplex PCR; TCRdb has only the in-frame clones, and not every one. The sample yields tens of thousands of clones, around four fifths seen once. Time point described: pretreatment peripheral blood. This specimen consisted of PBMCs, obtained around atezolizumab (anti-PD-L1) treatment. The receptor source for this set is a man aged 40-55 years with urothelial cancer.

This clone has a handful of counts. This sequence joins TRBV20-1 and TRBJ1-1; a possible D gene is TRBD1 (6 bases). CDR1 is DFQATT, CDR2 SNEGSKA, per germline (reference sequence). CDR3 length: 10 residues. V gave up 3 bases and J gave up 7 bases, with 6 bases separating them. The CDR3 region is CSARDSEAFF. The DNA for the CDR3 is TGCAGTGCTAGGGACAGTGAAGCTTTCTTT.

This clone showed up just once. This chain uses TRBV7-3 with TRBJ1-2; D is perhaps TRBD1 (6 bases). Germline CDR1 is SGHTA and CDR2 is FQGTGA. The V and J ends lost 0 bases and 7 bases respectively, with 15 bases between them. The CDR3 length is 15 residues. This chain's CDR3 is CASSLTSGQGSGYTF. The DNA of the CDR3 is TGTGCCAGCAGCTTAACATCCGGTCAGGGGTCTGGCTACACCTTC.

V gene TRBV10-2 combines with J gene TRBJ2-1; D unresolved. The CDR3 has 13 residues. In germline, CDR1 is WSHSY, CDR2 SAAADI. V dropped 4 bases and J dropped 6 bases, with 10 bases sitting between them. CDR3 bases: TGCGCCAGCAGTGTCGGGTCCCCCAATGAGCAGTTCTTC. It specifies CASSVGSPNEQFF.

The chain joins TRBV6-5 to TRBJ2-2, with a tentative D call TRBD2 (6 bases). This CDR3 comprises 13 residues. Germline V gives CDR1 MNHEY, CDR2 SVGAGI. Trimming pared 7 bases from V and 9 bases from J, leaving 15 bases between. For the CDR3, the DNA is TGTGCCAGCAAACTAGCCGCAAGAAGGGAGCTGTTTTTT. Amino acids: CASKLAARRELFF.

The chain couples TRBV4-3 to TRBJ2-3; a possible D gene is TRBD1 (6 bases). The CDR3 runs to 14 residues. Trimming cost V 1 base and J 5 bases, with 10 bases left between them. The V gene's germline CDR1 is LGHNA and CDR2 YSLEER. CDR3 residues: CASSQVGGEDTQYF. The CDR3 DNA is TGCGCCAGCAGCCAAGTTGGGGGCGAAGATACGCAGTATTTT.

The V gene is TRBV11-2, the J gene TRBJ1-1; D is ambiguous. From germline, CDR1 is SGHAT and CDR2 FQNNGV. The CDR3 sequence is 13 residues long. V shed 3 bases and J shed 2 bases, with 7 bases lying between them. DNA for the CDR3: TGTGCCAGCAGCTTCAGCGATAACACTGAAGCTTTCTTT. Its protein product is CASSFSDNTEAFF.

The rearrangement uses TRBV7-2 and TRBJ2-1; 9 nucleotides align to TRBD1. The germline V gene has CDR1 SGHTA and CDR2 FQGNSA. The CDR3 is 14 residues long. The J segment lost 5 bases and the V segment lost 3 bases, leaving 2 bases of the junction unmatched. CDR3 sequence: CASSFRDRDNEQFF. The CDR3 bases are TGTGCCAGCAGCTTCCGGGACAGGGACAATGAGCAGTTCTTC.

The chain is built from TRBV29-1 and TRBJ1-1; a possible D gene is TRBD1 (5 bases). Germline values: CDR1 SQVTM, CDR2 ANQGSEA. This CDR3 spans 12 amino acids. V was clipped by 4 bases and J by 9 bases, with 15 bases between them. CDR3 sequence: CSVGLTGLKAFF. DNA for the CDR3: TGCAGCGTTGGACTGACGGGACTAAAAGCTTTCTTT.

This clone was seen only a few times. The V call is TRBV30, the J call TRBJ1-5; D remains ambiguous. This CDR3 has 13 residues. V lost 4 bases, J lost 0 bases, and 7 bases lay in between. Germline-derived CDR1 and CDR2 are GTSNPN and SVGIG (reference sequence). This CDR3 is CAWTEDSNQPQHF. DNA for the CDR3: TGTGCCTGGACTGAGGATAGCAATCAGCCCCAGCATTTT.

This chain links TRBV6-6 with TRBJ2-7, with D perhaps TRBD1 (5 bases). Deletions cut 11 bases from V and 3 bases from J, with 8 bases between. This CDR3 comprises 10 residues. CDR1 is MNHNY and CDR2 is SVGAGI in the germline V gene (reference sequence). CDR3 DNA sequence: TGTGCCGTCAGGGACTACGAGCAGTACTTC. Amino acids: CAVRDYEQYF.

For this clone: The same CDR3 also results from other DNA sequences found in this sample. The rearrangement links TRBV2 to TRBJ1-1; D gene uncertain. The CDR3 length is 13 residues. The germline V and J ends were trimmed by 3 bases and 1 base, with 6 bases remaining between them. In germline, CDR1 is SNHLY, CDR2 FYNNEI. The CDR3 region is CASSERGNTEAFF. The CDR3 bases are TGTGCCAGCAGTGAGAGAGGGAACACTGAAGCTTTCTTT.

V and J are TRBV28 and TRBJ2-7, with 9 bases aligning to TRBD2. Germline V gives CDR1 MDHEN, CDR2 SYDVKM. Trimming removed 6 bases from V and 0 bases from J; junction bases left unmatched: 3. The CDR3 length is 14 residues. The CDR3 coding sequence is TGTGCCAGCAGAGTAGCGGGAGCCTCCTACGAGCAGTACTTC. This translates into CASRVAGASYEQYF.

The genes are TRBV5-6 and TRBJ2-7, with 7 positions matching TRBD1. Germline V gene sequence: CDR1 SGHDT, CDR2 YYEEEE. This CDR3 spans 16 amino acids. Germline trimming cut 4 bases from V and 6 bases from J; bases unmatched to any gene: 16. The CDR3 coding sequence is TGTGCCAGCAGCCCGCTGGACAGGCCCTTTATGAGCGAGCAGTACTTC. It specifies CASSPLDRPFMSEQYF. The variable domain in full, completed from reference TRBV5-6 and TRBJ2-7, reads DAGVTQSPTHLIKTRGQQVTLRCSPKSGHDTVSWYQQALGQGPQFIFQYYEEEERQRGNFPDRFSGHQFPNYSSELNVNALLLGDSALYLCASSPLDRPFMSEQYFGPGTRLTVT.

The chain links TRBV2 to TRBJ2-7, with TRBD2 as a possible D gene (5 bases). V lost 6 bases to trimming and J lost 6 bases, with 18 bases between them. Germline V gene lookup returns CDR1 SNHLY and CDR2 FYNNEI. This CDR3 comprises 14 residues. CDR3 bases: TGTGCCAGCAGGGGCTTGTTAACCCGGGGCGAGCAGTACTTC. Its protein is CASRGLLTRGEQYF.

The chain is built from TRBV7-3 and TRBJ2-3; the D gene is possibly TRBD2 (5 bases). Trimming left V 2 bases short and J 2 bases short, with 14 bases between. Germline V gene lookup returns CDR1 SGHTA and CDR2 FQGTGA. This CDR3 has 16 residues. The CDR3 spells CASSLSVGRDTDTQYF. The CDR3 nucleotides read TGTGCCAGCAGCTTATCAGTGGGGAGAGACACAGATACGCAGTATTTT.

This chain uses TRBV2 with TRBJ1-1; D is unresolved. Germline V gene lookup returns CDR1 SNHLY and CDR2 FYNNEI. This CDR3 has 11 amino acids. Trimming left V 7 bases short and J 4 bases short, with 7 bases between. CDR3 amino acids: CASTAGTEAFF. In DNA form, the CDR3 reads TGTGCCAGCACCGCGGGCACTGAAGCTTTCTTT.

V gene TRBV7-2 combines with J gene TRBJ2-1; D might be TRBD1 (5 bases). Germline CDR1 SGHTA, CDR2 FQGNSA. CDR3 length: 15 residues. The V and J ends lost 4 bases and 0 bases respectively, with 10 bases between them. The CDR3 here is CASSSRDYSYNEQFF. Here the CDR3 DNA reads TGTGCCAGCAGCTCCAGGGATTACTCCTACAATGAGCAGTTCTTC. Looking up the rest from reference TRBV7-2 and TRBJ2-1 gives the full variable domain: GAGVSQSPSNKVTEKGKDVELRCDPISGHTALYWYRQSLGQGLEFLIYFQGNSAPDKSGLPSDRFSAERTGGSVSTLTIQRTQQEDSAVYLCASSSRDYSYNEQFFGPGTRLTVL.

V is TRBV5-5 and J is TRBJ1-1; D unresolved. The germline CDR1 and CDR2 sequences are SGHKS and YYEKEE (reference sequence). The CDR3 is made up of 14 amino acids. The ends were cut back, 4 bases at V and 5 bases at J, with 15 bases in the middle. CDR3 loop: CASSVDPLMTEAFF. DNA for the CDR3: TGTGCCAGCAGCGTGGACCCACTAATGACTGAAGCTTTCTTT.

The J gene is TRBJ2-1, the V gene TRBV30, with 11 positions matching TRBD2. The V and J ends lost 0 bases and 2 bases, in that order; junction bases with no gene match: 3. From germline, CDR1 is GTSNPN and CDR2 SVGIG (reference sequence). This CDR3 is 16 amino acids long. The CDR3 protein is CAWSVDSGRAYNEQFF. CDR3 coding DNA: TGTGCCTGGAGTGTAGATAGCGGGAGGGCCTACAATGAGCAGTTCTTC.

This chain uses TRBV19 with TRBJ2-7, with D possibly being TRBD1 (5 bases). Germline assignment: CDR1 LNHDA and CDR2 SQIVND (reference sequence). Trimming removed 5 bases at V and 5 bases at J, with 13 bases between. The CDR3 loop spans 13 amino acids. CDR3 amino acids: CASSEIRGDEQYF. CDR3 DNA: TGTGCCAGTAGTGAGATTAGGGGCGACGAGCAGTACTTC.

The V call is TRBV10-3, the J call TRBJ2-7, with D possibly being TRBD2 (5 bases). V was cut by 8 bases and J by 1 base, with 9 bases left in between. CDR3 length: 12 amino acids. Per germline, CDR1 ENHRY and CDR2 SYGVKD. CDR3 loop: CAIEGSSYEQYF. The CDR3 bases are TGTGCCATCGAGGGCAGTTCCTACGAGCAGTACTTC.

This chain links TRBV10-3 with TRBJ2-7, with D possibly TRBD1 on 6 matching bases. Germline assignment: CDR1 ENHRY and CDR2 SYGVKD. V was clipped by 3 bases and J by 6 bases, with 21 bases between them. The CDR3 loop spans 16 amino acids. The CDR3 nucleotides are TGTGCCATCAGTGATACCGGGACAAGCTCCCCCCGCGAGCAGTACTTC. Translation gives CAISDTGTSSPREQYF.

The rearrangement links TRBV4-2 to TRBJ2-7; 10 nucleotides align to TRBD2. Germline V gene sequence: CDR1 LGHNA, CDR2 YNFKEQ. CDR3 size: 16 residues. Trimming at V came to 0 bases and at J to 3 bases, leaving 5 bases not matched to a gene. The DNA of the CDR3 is TGTGCCAGCAGCCAAGATCGGGCTAGCGGGAGCTACGAGCAGTACTTC. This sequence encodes CASSQDRASGSYEQYF.

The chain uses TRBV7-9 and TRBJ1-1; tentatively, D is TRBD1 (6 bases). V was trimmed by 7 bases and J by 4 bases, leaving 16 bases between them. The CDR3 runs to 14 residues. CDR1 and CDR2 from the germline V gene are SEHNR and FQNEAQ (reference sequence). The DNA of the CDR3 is TGTGCCAGCACCAAGACAGGCCCCTTCACTGAAGCTTTCTTT. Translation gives CASTKTGPFTEAFF.

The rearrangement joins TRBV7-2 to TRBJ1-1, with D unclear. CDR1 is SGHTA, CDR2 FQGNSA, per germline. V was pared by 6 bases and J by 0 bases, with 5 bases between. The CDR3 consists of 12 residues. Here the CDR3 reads CASRRLNTEAFF. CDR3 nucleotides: TGTGCCAGCAGGCGATTGAACACTGAAGCTTTCTTT.

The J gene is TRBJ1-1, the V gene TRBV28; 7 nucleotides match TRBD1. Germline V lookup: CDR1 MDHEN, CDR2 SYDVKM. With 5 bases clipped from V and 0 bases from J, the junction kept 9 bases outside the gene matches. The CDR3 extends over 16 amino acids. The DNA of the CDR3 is TGTGCCAGCAGTCCAGGAGATGGGACAGTGAACACTGAAGCTTTCTTT. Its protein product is CASSPGDGTVNTEAFF.

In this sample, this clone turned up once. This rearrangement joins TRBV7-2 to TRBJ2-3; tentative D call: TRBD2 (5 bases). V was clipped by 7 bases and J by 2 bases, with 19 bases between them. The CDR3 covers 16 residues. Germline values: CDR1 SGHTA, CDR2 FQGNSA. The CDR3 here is CASTRQGREFTDTQYF. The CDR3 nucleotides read TGTGCCAGCACCCGACAAGGACGGGAATTCACAGATACGCAGTATTTT. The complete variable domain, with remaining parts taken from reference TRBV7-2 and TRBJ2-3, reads GAGVSQSPSNKVTEKGKDVELRCDPISGHTALYWYRQSLGQGLEFLIYFQGNSAPDKSGLPSDRFSAERTGGSVSTLTIQRTQQEDSAVYLCASTRQGREFTDTQYFGPGTRLTVL.

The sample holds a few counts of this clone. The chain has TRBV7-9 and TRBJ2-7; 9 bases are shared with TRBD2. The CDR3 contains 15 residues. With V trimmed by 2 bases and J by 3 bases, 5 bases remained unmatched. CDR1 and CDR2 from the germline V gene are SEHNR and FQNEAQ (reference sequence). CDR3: CASSLPGTSLYEQYF. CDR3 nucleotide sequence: TGTGCCAGCAGCTTACCGGGGACTAGCCTCTACGAGCAGTACTTC.

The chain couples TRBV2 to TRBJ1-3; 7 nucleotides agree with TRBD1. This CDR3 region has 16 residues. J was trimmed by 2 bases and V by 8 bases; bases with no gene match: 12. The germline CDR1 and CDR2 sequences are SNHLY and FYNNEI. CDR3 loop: CASGMTGFRAGNTIYF. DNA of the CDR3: TGTGCCAGCGGGATGACAGGGTTCCGCGCTGGAAACACCATATATTTT. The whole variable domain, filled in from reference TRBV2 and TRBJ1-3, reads EPEVTQTPSHQVTQMGQEVILRCVPISNHLYFYWYRQILGQKVEFLVSFYNNEISEKSEIFDDQFSVERPDGSNFTLKIRSTKLEDSAMYFCASGMTGFRAGNTIYFGEGSWLTVV.